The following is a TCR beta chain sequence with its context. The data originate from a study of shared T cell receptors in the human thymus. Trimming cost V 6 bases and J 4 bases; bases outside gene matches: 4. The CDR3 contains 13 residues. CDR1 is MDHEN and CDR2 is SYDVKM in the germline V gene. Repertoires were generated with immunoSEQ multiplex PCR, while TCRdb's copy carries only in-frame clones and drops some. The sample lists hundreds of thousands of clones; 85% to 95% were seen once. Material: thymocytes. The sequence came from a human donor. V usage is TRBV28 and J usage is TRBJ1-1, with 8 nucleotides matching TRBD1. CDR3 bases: TGTGCCAGCAGGTTACAGGGGGGCACTGAAGCTTTCTTT. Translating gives CASRLQGGTEAFF.